These 27 T cell receptor beta chains came from one sample sequenced in a study of cytomegalovirus exposure and HLA in healthy donors. Primers for the PCR totalled 60 Vbeta and 13 Jbeta. Generated by immunoSEQ multiplex PCR, the TCRdb table keeps only in-frame clones and is missing some. Altogether fewer than 150,000 clones are present, 85% to 90% being singletons, with the ten largest covering approximately 6.4%. The sequenced sample was PBMCs. The receptors stem from a woman aged 25 to 45 in good health and CMV-seropositive.

This clone was seen only a few times. This rearrangement joins TRBV9 to TRBJ1-5; D unresolved. This CDR3 contains 15 residues. The germline V gene has CDR1 SGDLS and CDR2 YYNGEE. Trimming stripped 0 bases from V and 3 bases from J, with 10 bases between. This CDR3 is CASSVGGSVNQPQHF. The CDR3 DNA reads TGTGCCAGCAGCGTAGGAGGGAGTGTCAATCAGCCCCAGCATTTT.

This clone was seen just once. The rearrangement links TRBV5-3 to TRBJ1-1, with D possibly matching TRBD1 (5 bases). TRBV5-3 is flagged as an ORF with uncertain function. V gave up 5 bases and J gave up 2 bases, with 13 bases separating them. The CDR3 has 14 residues. DNA for the CDR3: TGTGCCAGAAGACTTGACAGCTCCAACACTGAAGCTTTCTTT. This codes for CARRLDSSNTEAFF.

V gene TRBV4-2 combines with J gene TRBJ2-1; weak D call: TRBD2 (6 bases). This CDR3 is 16 amino acids long. In germline, CDR1 is LGHNA, CDR2 YNFKEQ. Deletions cut 4 bases from V and 7 bases from J, with 20 bases between. The CDR3 spells CASSPFGTVVGNEQFF. CDR3 bases: TGTGCCAGCAGCCCCTTCGGGACTGTCGTAGGGAATGAGCAGTTCTTC.

This clone appeared a few times. This rearrangement joins TRBV6-6 to TRBJ1-4; D is perhaps TRBD1 (5 bases). Germline CDR1 is MNHNY and CDR2 is SVGAGI (reference sequence). CDR3 length: 14 residues. Trimming cost V 6 bases and J 7 bases, with 15 bases left between them. The CDR3 is CASRKGRVGEKLFF. The CDR3, as DNA: TGTGCCAGCAGGAAAGGCAGGGTGGGTGAAAAACTGTTTTTT.

The V call is TRBV13, the J call TRBJ2-3, with D maybe TRBD2 (6 bases). V was trimmed by 2 bases and J by 4 bases, leaving 22 bases between them. Germline CDR1 reads PRHDT; CDR2 reads FYEKMQ (reference sequence). This CDR3 region has 18 residues. The CDR3 DNA follows: TGTGCCAGCAGCTTAACGGGGCTCGGCCTCGGGGGAGCAGATACGCAGTATTTT. Translating it yields CASSLTGLGLGGADTQYF.

The chain is built from TRBV13 and TRBJ2-6; TRBD1 matches at 8 bases. V gave up 4 bases and J gave up 0 bases; unmatched junction bases: 5. The CDR3 loop spans 17 amino acids. CDR1 is PRHDT and CDR2 is FYEKMQ in the germline V gene (reference sequence). The CDR3 here is CASSSTGDLSGANVLTF. For the CDR3, the DNA is TGTGCCAGCAGCTCGACAGGGGATCTCTCTGGGGCCAACGTCCTGACTTTC.

CDR3 sequence: CASGRGYNSPLHF. CDR3 sequence (DNA): TGTGCCAGCGGGAGAGGCTATAATTCACCCCTCCACTTT. The chain links TRBV2 to TRBJ1-6; D is unresolved. V was trimmed by 8 bases and J by 3 bases, leaving 8 bases between them. The germline CDR1 and CDR2 sequences are SNHLY and FYNNEI. The CDR3 length is 13 residues.

This clone is a singleton in its sample. The chain employs TRBV5-1 and TRBJ2-7, with D unclear. The V and J ends lost 4 bases and 5 bases respectively, with 13 bases between them. CDR3 size: 13 residues. Germline CDR1 reads SGHRS; CDR2 reads YFSETQ. CDR3: CASSTVPLNEQYF. For the CDR3, the DNA is TGCGCCAGCAGCACCGTCCCTCTAAACGAGCAGTACTTC.

This chain uses TRBV28 with TRBJ1-2; 10 nucleotides align to TRBD1. The J segment lost 9 bases and the V segment lost 6 bases, leaving 13 bases of the junction unmatched. Germline loops: CDR1 MDHEN, CDR2 SYDVKM. The CDR3 is 15 amino acids. The CDR3 protein is CASRLPLGQGQSYTF. The CDR3 DNA reads as TGTGCCAGCAGACTACCCCTGGGACAGGGGCAGAGCTACACCTTC.

The genes are TRBV18 and TRBJ2-5, with TRBD2 matching 10 bases. The CDR3 has 15 amino acids. V was pared by 3 bases and J by 5 bases, with 6 bases of the junction left unmatched. Germline V lookup: CDR1 KGHSH, CDR2 LQKENI. The CDR3 DNA reads as TGTGCCAGCTCACCCGAGTCTAGCGGGAGTGAGACCCAGTACTTC. Protein sequence: CASSPESSGSETQYF.

The rearrangement uses TRBV5-6 and TRBJ2-2; no clear D gene. CDR1 and CDR2 from the germline V gene are SGHDT and YYEEEE. This CDR3 spans 13 amino acids. With 4 bases removed from V and 1 base from J, the gap between germline ends came to 5 bases. The DNA of the CDR3 is TGTGCCAGCAGCCTCGGGAACACCGGGGAGCTGTTTTTT. Amino acids: CASSLGNTGELFF.

The J gene is TRBJ2-7, the V gene TRBV6-5, with 15 positions matching TRBD2. The germline CDR1 and CDR2 sequences are MNHEY and SVGAGI. This CDR3 spans 15 amino acids. V was pared by 6 bases and J by 3 bases, with 3 bases of the junction left unmatched. CDR3 region: CASSRTSGRVYEQYF. The CDR3 coding sequence is TGTGCCAGCAGCCGGACTAGCGGGAGGGTCTACGAGCAGTACTTC.

CDR3 protein: CASGPGTGTEAFF. The DNA of the CDR3 is TGCGCCAGCGGACCCGGGACAGGGACAGAAGCTTTCTTT. This rearrangement joins TRBV5-1 to TRBJ1-1, with TRBD1 matching 9 bases. CDR3 length: 13 residues. Germline CDR1 is SGHRS and CDR2 is YFSETQ. Unmatched junction bases numbered 9, after V lost 7 bases and J lost 8 bases.

A note on this clone: Within the sample, other DNA sequences also encode this same CDR3. This chain joins TRBV5-1 and TRBJ1-4; TRBD1 matches 7 bases. V shed 0 bases, J shed 8 bases, and the junction held 7 bases outside the gene matches. CDR1 and CDR2 from the germline V gene are SGHRS and YFSETQ. The CDR3 has 15 amino acids. The CDR3 DNA reads as TGCGCCAGCAGCTTGGCCGGGACAGCGGACGAAAAACTGTTTTTT. Its protein product is CASSLAGTADEKLFF.

This clone is a singleton in its sample. CDR3 protein: CASSPGVFSTNEKLFF. In DNA, the CDR3 is TGTGCCAGCAGCCCAGGGGTCTTTTCAACTAATGAAAAACTGTTTTTT. This chain links TRBV7-9 with TRBJ1-4; a weak D match, TRBD1 (6 bases). Trimming stripped 5 bases from V and 0 bases from J, with 13 bases between. The germline CDR1 and CDR2 sequences are SEHNR and FQNEAQ (reference sequence). The CDR3 is 16 residues long.

This clone came up a few times. The chain combines TRBV5-6 with TRBJ1-5; 10 bases align to TRBD1. From germline, CDR1 is SGHDT and CDR2 YYEEEE. This CDR3 has 16 residues. The V segment lost 4 bases and the J segment 7 bases; nucleotides outside the gene matches: 11. The CDR3 here is CASSVGQGEWGQPQHF. CDR3 in DNA: TGTGCCAGCAGCGTTGGACAGGGGGAATGGGGGCAGCCCCAGCATTTT.

V and J are TRBV30 and TRBJ1-1, with 9 bases lining up with TRBD1. This CDR3 is built from 12 residues. The ends lost 1 base at V and 6 bases at J; junction bases unmatched: 0. In germline, CDR1 is GTSNPN, CDR2 SVGIG (reference sequence). The CDR3 is CAWSGQGAEAFF. The CDR3 nucleotides read TGTGCCTGGAGTGGACAGGGGGCTGAAGCTTTCTTT.

The rearrangement joins TRBV10-3 to TRBJ2-7; maybe TRBD1 (6 bases). The V end lost 0 bases, the J end lost 2 bases, and 8 bases lay between the germline ends. Germline V gene sequence: CDR1 ENHRY, CDR2 SYGVKD. The CDR3 runs 14 residues. The CDR3 here is CAISESGGTYEQYF. CDR3 coding DNA: TGTGCCATCAGTGAGTCAGGGGGTACCTACGAGCAGTACTTC.

This rearrangement joins TRBV28 to TRBJ1-2; 9 nucleotides match TRBD1. Germline values: CDR1 MDHEN, CDR2 SYDVKM. V lost 2 bases and J lost 8; bases outside the gene matches: 6. The length of the CDR3 is 14 residues. As DNA, the CDR3 is TGTGCCAGCAGTTTAGTACAGGGGGCGCGGGGCTACACCTTC. The encoded protein is CASSLVQGARGYTF.

The rearrangement uses TRBV18 and TRBJ1-3, with TRBD1 matching over 9 bases. This CDR3 has 15 residues. V gave up 3 bases and J gave up 8 bases; unmatched junction bases: 8. In germline, CDR1 is KGHSH, CDR2 LQKENI. CDR3 DNA: TGTGCCAGCTCACCTCCTATGGGACAGGGACACACCATATATTTT. Translated: CASSPPMGQGHTIYF.

This sequence joins TRBV30 and TRBJ2-2; tentatively, D is TRBD1 (5 bases). V shed 8 bases and J shed 6 bases, with 19 bases lying between them. CDR3 length: 14 residues. Germline CDR1 and CDR2: GTSNPN and SVGIG (reference sequence). The DNA for the CDR3 is TGTGCCCACAGAGGTGGCAGGGAAGCCGGGGAGCTGTTTTTT. Translating it yields CAHRGGREAGELFF.

V is TRBV28 and J is TRBJ1-2; D might be TRBD1 (6 bases). V was shortened by 3 bases and J by 2 bases, with 13 bases between the two germline ends. This CDR3 has 15 amino acids. Germline-derived CDR1 and CDR2 are MDHEN and SYDVKM. The CDR3 spells CASSFQGQVNYGYTF. In DNA form, the CDR3 reads TGTGCCAGCAGTTTCCAGGGACAAGTGAACTATGGCTACACCTTC.

V and J are TRBV11-1 and TRBJ1-2, with D possibly matching TRBD1 (6 bases). Germline V gene sequence: CDR1 SGHAT, CDR2 FQDESV (reference sequence). Deletions cut 5 bases from V and 14 bases from J, with 27 bases between. CDR3 length: 15 residues. CDR3: CASSPSEGDNQKGTF. DNA for the CDR3: TGTGCCAGCAGCCCCTCCGAGGGGGACAACCAAAAGGGGACCTTC.

The V and J genes are TRBV9 and TRBJ2-1, with D possibly matching TRBD1 (5 bases). The CDR3 is 15 amino acids. The germline gives CDR1 SGDLS, CDR2 YYNGEE. Trimming took off 4 bases at V and 1 base at J, with 12 bases between the two ends. Here the CDR3 reads CASSSLTESYNEQFF. In DNA form, the CDR3 reads TGTGCCAGCAGCTCTTTGACAGAATCCTACAATGAGCAGTTCTTC.

The V and J genes are TRBV28 and TRBJ1-1; 7 positions agree with TRBD1. Trimming cost V 0 bases and J 6 bases; bases outside gene matches: 7. The CDR3 sequence is 15 residues long. Per germline, CDR1 MDHEN and CDR2 SYDVKM. The CDR3 DNA sequence: TGTGCCAGCAGTTTATGGGTGACAGGGAATTCTGAAGCTTTCTTT. Amino acids: CASSLWVTGNSEAFF. The complete variable domain, with remaining parts taken from reference TRBV28 and TRBJ1-1, reads DVKVTQSSRYLVKRTGEKVFLECVQDMDHENMFWYRQDPGLGLRLIYFSYDVKMKEKGDIPEGYSVSREKKERFSLILESASTNQTSMYLCASSLWVTGNSEAFFGQGTRLTVV.

The chain carries TRBV30 and TRBJ2-6, with TRBD1 as a possible D gene (6 bases). Trimming left V 1 base short and J 5 bases short, with 18 bases between. Germline V gene data show CDR1 as GTSNPN and CDR2 as SVGIG (reference sequence). This CDR3 comprises 17 residues. The CDR3 here is CAWSGTASPLRANVLTF. As DNA, the CDR3 is TGTGCCTGGAGTGGGACAGCCTCGCCTCTGAGGGCCAACGTCCTGACTTTC.

This clone was counted a single time. This rearrangement joins TRBV6-5 to TRBJ2-7; no clear D. The CDR3 extends over 12 amino acids. In germline, CDR1 is MNHEY, CDR2 SVGAGI. V dropped 5 bases and J dropped 5 bases, with 10 bases sitting between them. CDR3 DNA: TGTGCCAGCAGTCCCTCAAGCAACGAGCAGTACTTC. Protein: CASSPSSNEQYF.